A selection of T cell receptor beta chains follows, all from one sample in a study of cytomegalovirus exposure and HLA in healthy donors. The assay was immunoSEQ multiplex PCR, and TCRdb's table has in-frame clones only and misses some. The sample table includes about 130,000 clones. Material: PBMCs. The source is a middle-aged man in good health and CMV-seronegative. The CDR3 runs from the conserved cysteine through the conserved F or W. Each record gives: D gene, J gene, V gene, CDR3 protein, CDR3 DNA. A D gene is named only where the DNA matches it firmly.

D: NA
J: TRBJ2-5
V: TRBV6-1
CDR3: CASSAGLPETQYF
DNA: TGTGCCAGCAGCGCAGGGCTACCAGAGACCCAGTACTTC

D: TRBD2
J: TRBJ2-3
V: TRBV11-1
CDR3: CASSSLAGSTQYF
DNA: TGTGCCAGCAGCTCGTTAGCGGGTAGTACGCAGTATTTT

D: TRBD1
J: TRBJ1-2
V: TRBV19
CDR3: CASTEDRGRGDYGYTF
DNA: TGTGCCAGTACCGAGGACAGGGGGCGAGGTGACTATGGCTACACCTTC

D: TRBD2
J: TRBJ2-5
V: TRBV4-1
CDR3: CASSQEAGGEETQYF
DNA: TGCGCCAGCAGCCAAGAGGCGGGAGGTGAAGAGACCCAGTACTTC

D: TRBD1
J: TRBJ1-5
V: TRBV4-1
CDR3: CASSQDGTGDQPQHF
DNA: TGCGCCAGCAGCCAAGATGGGACAGGGGATCAGCCCCAGCATTTT

D: TRBD2
J: TRBJ2-3
V: TRBV6-4
CDR3: CASSDGLAGSTDTQYF
DNA: TGTGCCAGCAGTGACGGTCTAGCGGGATCCACAGATACGCAGTATTTT

D: NA
J: TRBJ2-3
V: TRBV7-8
CDR3: CASSFLGASSGSTDTQYF
DNA: TGTGCCAGCAGCTTCCTTGGTGCATCCAGCGGGAGCACAGATACGCAGTATTTT

D: TRBD1
J: TRBJ2-5
V: TRBV19
CDR3: CATGGTGTGEETQYF
DNA: TGTGCCACCGGCGGCACCGGGACAGGGGAAGAGACCCAGTACTTC

D: NA
J: TRBJ2-7
V: TRBV7-8
CDR3: CASSPVFGEQYF
DNA: TGTGCCAGCAGCCCGGTCTTCGGGGAGCAGTACTTC

D: NA
J: TRBJ2-5
V: TRBV5-1
CDR3: CASSLGRNVQETQYF
DNA: TGCGCCAGCAGCTTGGGGCGGAATGTCCAAGAGACCCAGTACTTC

D: TRBD1
J: TRBJ2-7
V: TRBV11-1
CDR3: CASSRDSSYEQYF
DNA: TGTGCCAGCAGCCGGGACAGCTCCTACGAGCAGTACTTC

D: TRBD1
J: TRBJ2-7
V: TRBV10-3
CDR3: CAISGQGSYEQYF
DNA: TGTGCCATCAGTGGACAGGGTTCCTACGAGCAGTACTTC

D: NA
J: TRBJ2-7
V: TRBV4-2
CDR3: CASSHRQGGDYEQYF
DNA: TGTGCCAGCAGCCATCGACAGGGAGGTGACTACGAGCAGTACTTC

D: TRBD2
J: TRBJ2-7
V: TRBV30
CDR3: CAWHPRGASSGRALYEQYF
DNA: TGTGCCTGGCACCCACGGGGGGCATCTAGCGGGAGGGCCCTCTACGAGCAGTACTTC

D: TRBD2
J: TRBJ2-1
V: TRBV5-6
CDR3: CASSLVTSDDNEQFF
DNA: TGTGCCAGCAGCTTGGTTACTAGCGACGACAATGAGCAGTTCTTC

D: NA
J: TRBJ1-2
V: TRBV30
CDR3: CAWSNPGRGNYGYTF
DNA: TGTGCCTGGAGTAACCCCGGCAGGGGTAACTATGGCTACACCTTC

D: TRBD1
J: TRBJ1-2
V: TRBV5-1
CDR3: CASSLGQGKGYTF
DNA: TGCGCCAGCAGTTTGGGACAGGGGAAAGGCTACACCTTC

D: NA
J: TRBJ1-2
V: TRBV10-2
CDR3: CASSEPGSYGYTF
DNA: TGCGCCAGCAGCGAACCAGGGTCCTATGGCTACACCTTC

D: NA
J: TRBJ2-1
V: TRBV7-9
CDR3: CASSLAGAPAFF
DNA: TGTGCCAGCAGCTTAGCGGGAGCCCCGGCGTTCTTC

D: TRBD1
J: TRBJ2-1
V: TRBV5-1
CDR3: CASSFRTGGYNEQFF
DNA: TGCGCCAGCAGCTTTCGGACAGGGGGCTACAATGAGCAGTTCTTC

D: NA
J: TRBJ2-7
V: TRBV5-4
CDR3: CASSLALEYEQYF
DNA: TGTGCCAGCAGCTTGGCCCTAGAGTACGAGCAGTACTTC

D: NA
J: TRBJ1-5
V: TRBV9
CDR3: CASSVSGDQPQHF
DNA: TGTGCCAGCAGCGTTTCAGGGGATCAGCCCCAGCATTTT

D: TRBD1
J: TRBJ2-7
V: TRBV6-5
CDR3: CASRPGQRYYEQYF
DNA: TGTGCCAGCAGGCCGGGACAGAGGTACTACGAGCAGTACTTC

D: NA
J: TRBJ2-5
V: TRBV18
CDR3: CASSEETQYF
DNA: TGTGCCAGCTCAGAGGAGACCCAGTACTTC

D: NA
J: TRBJ2-7
V: TRBV5-8
CDR3: CASSRRGGPYEQYF
DNA: TGTGCCAGCAGCCGACGAGGAGGGCCCTACGAGCAGTACTTC

D: NA
J: TRBJ2-7
V: TRBV10-3
CDR3: CAISESAGGSEQYF
DNA: TGTGCCATCAGTGAGTCGGCAGGTGGGTCCGAGCAGTACTTC

D: TRBD1
J: TRBJ1-2
V: TRBV4-1
CDR3: CASSLPTGGMGYTF
DNA: TGCGCCAGCAGCCTACCGACAGGGGGCATGGGCTACACCTTC

D: NA
J: TRBJ2-7
V: TRBV27
CDR3: CASSSVGSSYEQYF
DNA: TGTGCCAGCAGTTCGGTAGGGAGCTCCTACGAGCAGTACTTC

D: NA
J: TRBJ2-3
V: TRBV5-1
CDR3: CASSSTGGLSTDTQYF
DNA: TGCGCCAGCAGCTCGACTGGCGGGCTAAGCACAGATACGCAGTATTTT

D: TRBD1
J: TRBJ2-6
V: TRBV9
CDR3: CASSATGQGRSGANVLTF
DNA: TGTGCCAGCAGCGCAACAGGACAGGGTCGCTCTGGGGCCAACGTCCTGACTTTC

D: TRBD1
J: TRBJ2-3
V: TRBV5-1
CDR3: CASSTRDRISTDTQYF
DNA: TGCGCCAGCAGCACCCGGGACAGAATCAGCACAGATACGCAGTATTTT

D: NA
J: TRBJ1-3
V: TRBV28
CDR3: CASTPGGARRDTIYF
DNA: TGTGCCAGCACCCCCGGGGGGGCGCGTAGAGACACCATATATTTT

D: NA
J: TRBJ2-7
V: TRBV23-1
CDR3: CASSQLGHNSYEQYF
DNA: TGCGCCAGCAGTCAGCTAGGACACAACTCCTACGAGCAGTACTTC

D: TRBD1
J: TRBJ2-7
V: TRBV30
CDR3: CAWSVETGGFEQYF
DNA: TGTGCCTGGAGTGTAGAGACAGGGGGCTTCGAGCAGTACTTC

D: NA
J: TRBJ2-3
V: TRBV30
CDR3: CAWSVIRVAGDTQYF
DNA: TGTGCCTGGAGTGTAATACGGGTTGCGGGAGATACGCAGTATTTT

D: NA
J: TRBJ1-1
V: TRBV6-6
CDR3: CASSPQGENTEAFF
DNA: TGTGCCAGCAGCCCCCAAGGAGAGAACACTGAAGCTTTCTTT

D: TRBD2
J: TRBJ2-2
V: TRBV7-9
CDR3: CASSFISIGGTGELFF
DNA: TGTGCCAGCAGCTTTATCAGCATCGGGGGGACCGGGGAGCTGTTTTTT

D: NA
J: TRBJ2-7
V: TRBV7-8
CDR3: CASSSSPQISYEQYF
DNA: TGTGCCAGCAGCTCTTCCCCCCAGATCTCCTACGAGCAGTACTTC

D: NA
J: TRBJ2-1
V: TRBV5-6
CDR3: CASSGGLFGLVDEQFF
DNA: TGTGCCAGCAGCGGGGGGCTTTTTGGACTAGTCGATGAGCAGTTCTTC

D: TRBD2
J: TRBJ2-1
V: TRBV9
CDR3: CASTIAGGTGNEQFF
DNA: TGTGCCAGCACCATCGCGGGAGGGACGGGCAATGAGCAGTTCTTC

D: TRBD2
J: TRBJ2-1
V: TRBV30
CDR3: CAWSVGLAGPNEQFF
DNA: TGTGCCTGGAGTGTCGGACTAGCGGGACCCAATGAGCAGTTCTTC

D: NA
J: TRBJ2-3
V: TRBV11-3
CDR3: CASTAEVGDRNTQYF
DNA: TGTGCCAGCACCGCCGAGGTGGGAGATAGAAATACGCAGTATTTT

D: TRBD2
J: TRBJ2-1
V: TRBV5-4
CDR3: CASSVDLAGGPSKNEQFF
DNA: TGTGCCAGCAGCGTCGACCTAGCGGGAGGTCCCTCGAAAAATGAGCAGTTCTTC

D: NA
J: TRBJ2-1
V: TRBV7-3
CDR3: CASAMRGQGNEQFF
DNA: TGTGCCAGCGCCATGCGGGGGCAAGGCAATGAGCAGTTCTTC

D: NA
J: TRBJ2-1
V: TRBV2
CDR3: CASSVRAEQFF
DNA: TGTGCCAGCAGTGTCAGGGCCGAGCAGTTCTTC

D: TRBD1
J: TRBJ1-2
V: TRBV9
CDR3: CASSAGQGLSYGYTF
DNA: TGTGCCAGCAGCGCAGGACAGGGTTTAAGCTATGGCTACACCTTC

D: TRBD2
J: TRBJ2-5
V: TRBV6-4
CDR3: CASSLGASGTETQYF
DNA: TGTGCCAGCAGCTTGGGAGCTAGCGGGACAGAGACCCAGTACTTC

D: TRBD2
J: TRBJ2-1
V: TRBV7-9
CDR3: CASSSLAGDYNEQFF
DNA: TGTGCCAGCAGCTCGCTAGCGGGAGACTACAATGAGCAGTTCTTC

D: TRBD1
J: TRBJ2-3
V: TRBV28
CDR3: CASSDRDRDLGDTQYF
DNA: TGTGCCAGCAGTGACCGCGACAGGGACCTCGGGGATACGCAGTATTTT

D: NA
J: TRBJ2-1
V: TRBV30
CDR3: CAATIGSSYNEQFF
DNA: TGTGCCGCGACCATTGGGAGCTCCTACAATGAGCAGTTCTTC

D: NA
J: TRBJ2-3
V: TRBV11-2
CDR3: CASSLFLDSSTDTQYF
DNA: TGTGCCAGCAGCTTATTCCTGGACAGTAGCACAGATACGCAGTATTTT

D: NA
J: TRBJ1-2
V: TRBV19
CDR3: CASSRTVNYGYTF
DNA: TGTGCCAGTAGTAGAACAGTAAACTATGGCTACACCTTC

D: NA
J: TRBJ1-5
V: TRBV6-1
CDR3: CASSGTVTLNQPQHF
DNA: TGTGCCAGCAGTGGGACAGTAACACTAAATCAGCCCCAGCATTTT

D: TRBD2
J: TRBJ2-7
V: TRBV11-2
CDR3: CASSSILSGSSYEQYF
DNA: TGTGCCAGCAGCTCTATCCTTAGCGGGAGCTCCTACGAGCAGTACTTC

D: TRBD2
J: TRBJ2-7
V: TRBV19
CDR3: CASSIAGGSYEQYF
DNA: TGTGCCAGTAGTATAGCGGGAGGGTCCTACGAGCAGTACTTC